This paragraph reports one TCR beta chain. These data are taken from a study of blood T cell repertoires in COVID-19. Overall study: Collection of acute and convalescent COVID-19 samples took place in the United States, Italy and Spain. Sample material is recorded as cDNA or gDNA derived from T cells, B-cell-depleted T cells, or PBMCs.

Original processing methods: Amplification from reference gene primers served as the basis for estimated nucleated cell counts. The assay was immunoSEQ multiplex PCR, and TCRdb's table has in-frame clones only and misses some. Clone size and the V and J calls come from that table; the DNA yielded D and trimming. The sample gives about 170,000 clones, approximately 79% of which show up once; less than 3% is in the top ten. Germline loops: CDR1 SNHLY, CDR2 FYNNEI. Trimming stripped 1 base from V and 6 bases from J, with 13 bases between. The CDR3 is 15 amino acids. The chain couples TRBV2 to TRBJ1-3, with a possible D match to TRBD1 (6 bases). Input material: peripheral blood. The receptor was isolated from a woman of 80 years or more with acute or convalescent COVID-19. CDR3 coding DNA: TGTGCCAGCAGTGAAGGCGGTAGGGGGTTAAACACCATATATTTT. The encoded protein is CASSEGGRGLNTIYF.